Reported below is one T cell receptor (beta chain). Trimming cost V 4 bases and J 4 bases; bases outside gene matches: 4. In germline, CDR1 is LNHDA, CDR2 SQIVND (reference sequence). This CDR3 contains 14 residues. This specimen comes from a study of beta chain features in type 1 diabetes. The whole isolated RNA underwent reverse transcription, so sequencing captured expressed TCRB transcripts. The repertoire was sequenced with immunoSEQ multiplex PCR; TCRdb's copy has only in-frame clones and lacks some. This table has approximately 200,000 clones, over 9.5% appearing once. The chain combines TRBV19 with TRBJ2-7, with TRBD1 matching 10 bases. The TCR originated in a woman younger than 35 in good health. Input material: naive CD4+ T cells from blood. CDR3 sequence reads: CASSNTGQGYEQYF. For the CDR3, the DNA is TGTGCCAGTAGTAATACGGGACAGGGGTACGAGCAGTACTTC.